This T cell receptor (beta chain) comes out of a study of T cells in Graves' hyperthyroidism and ophthalmopathy. From RNA transcripts, TCR beta CDR3 regions were amplified. HTBI primers were employed in a first-round RT-PCR of the TCR CDR3. Each CDR3 protein is one row after TCRdb ran MiXCR on the multiplex PCR reads. Here the sample spans about 520,000 distinct CDR3 sequences, approximately 25% being singletons. CDR3 length: 15 amino acids. Germline assignment: CDR1 MNHEY and CDR2 SVGEGT. Germline trimming cut 4 bases from V and 1 base from J; bases unmatched to any gene: 4. The chain uses TRBV6-2 or TRBV6-3 and TRBJ2-3; 8 bases match TRBD2. The TCR originated in a woman aged 25 to 39 with Graves' ophthalmopathy. Input material: blood. CDR3 protein: CASSLAGSRTDTQYF. In DNA, the CDR3 is TGTGCCAGCAGTTTAGCGGGATCGCGCACAGATACGCAGTATTTT.